The 29 T cell receptor beta chains presented below share a single source sample, sequenced in a study of early T cells in non-severe SARS-CoV-2 infection. TCRdb passed the 5' RACE reads through MiXCR, listing each CDR3 protein once. The table shows approximately 70,000 distinct CDR3 sequences, with about an eighth occurring only once. This sample comprised whole blood, obtained at baseline. These receptors came from an adult who was a healthcare worker with PCR-confirmed SARS-CoV-2 infection or an uninfected control (not recorded which).

There are a few counts of this clonotype. The chain uses TRBV12-5 and TRBJ2-7; D uncertain. V was trimmed by 6 bases and J by 6 bases, leaving 12 bases between them. CDR1 and CDR2 (germline): LGHNT, FRNRAP. The CDR3 extends over 12 amino acids. CDR3 nucleotides: TGTGCTAGTGGAAACCAACGGAGCGAGCAGTACTTC. Translation gives CASGNQRSEQYF.

The rearrangement links TRBV20-1 to TRBJ2-2; D not resolved. This CDR3 spans 16 amino acids. Trimming cost V 0 bases and J 0 bases, with 11 bases left between them. Germline loops: CDR1 DFQATT, CDR2 SNEGSKA (reference sequence). CDR3 in amino acids: CSARESGNSNTGELFF. CDR3 coding DNA: TGCAGTGCTAGAGAGTCGGGCAACTCGAACACCGGGGAGCTGTTTTTT.

This clonotype was counted ten times or more. The genes are TRBV4-3 and TRBJ2-1; the match to TRBD2 covers 11 bases. This CDR3 has 17 amino acids. With V trimmed by 5 bases and J by 6 bases, 12 bases remained unmatched. Germline V gene sequence: CDR1 LGHNA, CDR2 YSLEER. CDR3: CASSSLSGRGSANEQFF. CDR3 DNA sequence: TGCGCCAGCAGCTCCCTTAGCGGGAGGGGGAGTGCCAATGAGCAGTTCTTC.

Only a few counts were recorded for this clonotype. The chain couples TRBV11-3 to TRBJ2-1; 9 nucleotides align to TRBD2. This CDR3 has 16 amino acids. V lost 2 bases, J lost 2 bases, and 4 bases stayed unmatched. CDR1 and CDR2 (germline): SGHNT, YENEEA. As DNA, the CDR3 is TGTGCCAGCAGCTTAAGGCTAGCGGGAACCTACAATGAGCAGTTCTTC. As protein: CASSLRLAGTYNEQFF.

This clonotype was recorded many times. V usage is TRBV11-2 and J usage is TRBJ1-2, with D perhaps TRBD1 (5 bases). The V gene lost 0 bases and the J gene lost 4 bases, with 9 bases spanning the gap. This CDR3 has 14 amino acids. Per the germline V gene, CDR1 is SGHAT and CDR2 is FQNNGV. This CDR3 reads CASSLDRGPYGYTF. CDR3 bases: TGTGCCAGCAGCTTAGATCGGGGCCCCTATGGCTACACCTTC.

The chain recombines TRBV11-2 with TRBJ2-3; D is uncertain. Germline CDR1 SGHAT, CDR2 FQNNGV. V lost 4 bases to trimming and J lost 2 bases, with 13 bases between them. CDR3 length equals 15 residues. The CDR3 coding sequence is TGTGCCAGCAGCTCCCCAGTCGCAAACACAGATACGCAGTATTTT. Translation: CASSSPVANTDTQYF.

This clonotype has ten or more counts. The gene calls are TRBV29-1 and TRBJ2-1; TRBD2 agrees at 11 bases. V trimming: 3 bases; J trimming: 9 bases; junction bases outside the gene matches: 7. The CDR3 contains 14 residues. CDR1 is SQVTM, CDR2 ANQGSEA, per germline. CDR3 in amino acids: CSVERVLAGGEQFF. The CDR3 bases are TGCAGCGTTGAGCGGGTTCTAGCGGGAGGTGAGCAGTTCTTC.

The rearrangement joins TRBV7-2 to TRBJ2-6; perhaps TRBD2 as D (5 bases). There are 13 residues in the CDR3. Trimming stripped 10 bases from V and 0 bases from J, with 7 bases between. Germline V CDR1 and CDR2: SGHTA, FQGNSA. CDR3 DNA: TGTGCCACCGAGGGCTCTGGGGCCAACGTCCTGACTTTC. Residues: CATEGSGANVLTF. Drawing the rest from reference TRBV7-2 and TRBJ2-6, the complete variable domain is GAGVSQSPSNKVTEKGKDVELRCDPISGHTALYWYRQSLGQGLEFLIYFQGNSAPDKSGLPSDRFSAERTGGSVSTLTIQRTQQEDSAVYLCATEGSGANVLTFGAGSRLTVL.

The genes are TRBV20-1 and TRBJ2-3; D remains ambiguous. Germline CDR1 reads DFQATT; CDR2 reads SNEGSKA (reference sequence). V shed 2 bases and J shed 3 bases, with 3 bases lying between them. This CDR3 comprises 11 residues. Here the CDR3 reads CSARMTDTQYF. The CDR3 DNA is TGCAGTGCTAGAATGACAGATACGCAGTATTTT.

This chain uses TRBV5-1 with TRBJ2-3; perhaps TRBD2 as D (6 bases). V lost 0 bases and J 6 bases, leaving 11 bases between the germline ends. The CDR3 covers 14 residues. CDR1 is SGHRS and CDR2 is YFSETQ in the germline V gene. The CDR3 DNA is TGCGCCAGCAGCTTGGCGGGAGCGATGGATACGCAGTATTTT. This gives the protein CASSLAGAMDTQYF.

The sample holds a few counts of this clonotype. V gene TRBV7-2 combines with J gene TRBJ2-1, with TRBD2 matching 13 bases. Germline V gene sequence: CDR1 SGHTA, CDR2 FQGNSA. CDR3 length: 15 residues. V lost 4 bases and J lost 6; bases outside the gene matches: 3. Here the CDR3 reads CASSSGLAGFNEQFF. The CDR3 coding sequence is TGTGCCAGCAGCTCGGGACTAGCGGGGTTCAATGAGCAGTTCTTC.

The V and J genes are TRBV10-3 and TRBJ1-2; D unresolved. Trimming took off 0 bases at V and 8 bases at J, with 16 bases between the two ends. The length of the CDR3 is 15 residues. Germline CDR1 reads ENHRY; CDR2 reads SYGVKD. The CDR3 spells CAISESLGLGRGYTF. CDR3 bases: TGTGCCATCAGTGAGTCCCTTGGATTGGGAAGGGGCTACACCTTC.

The chain is built from TRBV2 and TRBJ1-6; D may be TRBD1 (5 bases). The ends were cut back, 5 bases at V and 0 bases at J, with 5 bases in the middle. Germline V gene data show CDR1 as SNHLY and CDR2 as FYNNEI. The CDR3 extends over 14 amino acids. The CDR3 protein is CASSQGSYNSPLHF. Here the CDR3 DNA reads TGTGCCAGCAGTCAGGGCTCCTATAATTCACCCCTCCACTTT.

This clonotype appeared many times. This sequence joins TRBV20-1 and TRBJ1-4; no clear D. The CDR3 covers 13 residues. The germline V gene has CDR1 DFQATT and CDR2 SNEGSKA (reference sequence). V was shortened by 6 bases and J by 4 bases, with 12 bases between the two germline ends. CDR3 nucleotide sequence: TGCAGTGCGAGGAAACCTGTTAATGAAAAACTGTTTTTT. Protein sequence: CSARKPVNEKLFF.

This clonotype was seen a few times. This chain links TRBV7-7 with TRBJ2-2, with D hard to call. Trimming pared 1 base from V and 6 bases from J, leaving 9 bases between. The CDR3 consists of 14 residues. Germline assignment: CDR1 SSHAT and CDR2 FNYEAQ (reference sequence). CDR3 in amino acids: CASSLEGWAGELFF. The CDR3 DNA reads TGTGCCAGCAGCTTAGAGGGCTGGGCCGGGGAGCTGTTTTTT.

A few counts support this clonotype. The rearrangement links TRBV3-1 to TRBJ2-5; 9 bases agree with TRBD2. The junction had 7 bases not matched to a gene; V was cut back by 2 bases and J by 6 bases. This CDR3 is 15 amino acids long. In germline, CDR1 is LGHDT, CDR2 YNNKEL (reference sequence). Written as DNA, the CDR3 is TGTGCCAGCAGCCAACCAAGGACTAGCGTAAAGACCCAGTACTTC. Protein product: CASSQPRTSVKTQYF.

The gene calls are TRBV9 and TRBJ1-2; D remains ambiguous. Germline assignment: CDR1 SGDLS and CDR2 YYNGEE. The CDR3 covers 14 residues. Trimming pared 4 bases from V and 2 bases from J, leaving 12 bases between. This chain's CDR3 is CASSPSTENYGYTF. The CDR3 DNA sequence: TGTGCCAGCAGCCCCTCTACAGAAAACTATGGCTACACCTTC.

This clonotype was recorded a few times. V gene TRBV10-3 combines with J gene TRBJ1-6; 8 bases match TRBD1. Germline V CDR1 and CDR2: ENHRY, SYGVKD. Germline trimming cut 9 bases from V and 0 bases from J; bases unmatched to any gene: 7. There are 16 residues in the CDR3. Written as DNA, the CDR3 is TGTGCCATTAGGGGGGACAGGAGCTCCTATAATTCACCCCTCCACTTT. Translating gives CAIRGDRSSYNSPLHF.

In its sample, this clonotype was seen many times. The genes are TRBV29-1 and TRBJ2-7, with D possibly being TRBD1 (6 bases). The CDR3 is 13 amino acids. V lost 4 bases to trimming and J lost 7 bases, with 17 bases between them. CDR1 and CDR2 from the germline V gene are SQVTM and ANQGSEA. For the CDR3, the DNA is TGCAGCGTTGGTCAGGGGCCACCCATGGAGCAGTACTTC. This translates into CSVGQGPPMEQYF.

This clonotype has just a few counts. This sequence joins TRBV18 and TRBJ1-1, with D possibly TRBD1 on 6 matching bases. The CDR3 length is 13 residues. CDR1 is KGHSH and CDR2 is LQKENI in the germline V gene. V was trimmed by 3 bases and J by 5 bases, leaving 10 bases between them. This CDR3 reads CASSPRGGTEAFF. CDR3 nucleotide sequence: TGTGCCAGCTCACCCAGAGGGGGGACTGAAGCTTTCTTT.

This clonotype was seen ten or more times. This rearrangement joins TRBV6-1 to TRBJ2-4, with 7 bases identical to TRBD2. The CDR3 totals 15 residues. The germline gives CDR1 MNHNS, CDR2 SASEGT. V was clipped by 6 bases and J by 6 bases; unmatched bases: 11. The DNA for the CDR3 is TGTGCCAGCAGCGAAATACCGGGAGGTATAAACATTCAGTACTTC. Its translation: CASSEIPGGINIQYF.

The chain recombines TRBV18 with TRBJ2-7, with D perhaps matching TRBD2 (5 bases). The CDR3 contains 16 residues. The V gene's germline CDR1 is KGHSH and CDR2 LQKENI. The V and J ends lost 3 bases and 6 bases respectively, with 21 bases between them. The chain's CDR3 is CASSPTPGFPGGEQYF. Written as DNA, the CDR3 is TGTGCCAGCTCACCGACGCCCGGCTTTCCCGGAGGCGAGCAGTACTTC.

The V and J genes are TRBV20-1 and TRBJ2-5; TRBD1 agrees at 8 bases. Germline V gene lookup returns CDR1 DFQATT and CDR2 SNEGSKA (reference sequence). The CDR3 extends over 12 amino acids. With 4 bases clipped from V and 4 bases from J, the junction kept 2 bases outside the gene matches. CDR3 amino acids: CSATGGAETQYF. The DNA for the CDR3 is TGCAGTGCTACAGGGGGCGCAGAGACCCAGTACTTC.

J is TRBJ2-3 and V is TRBV18; D is uncertain. Germline CDR1 reads KGHSH; CDR2 reads LQKENI. The CDR3 has 14 residues. V lost 5 bases to trimming and J lost 6 bases, with 15 bases between them. CDR3 nucleotides: TGTGCCAGCTCAGGCTACACGGCATCGGATACGCAGTATTTT. Translated, it gives CASSGYTASDTQYF.

This clonotype was observed a handful of times. The chain has TRBV24-1 and TRBJ2-5; 10 bases align to TRBD1. With V trimmed by 6 bases and J by 3 bases, 6 bases remained unmatched. The germline gives CDR1 KGHDR, CDR2 SFDVKD. CDR3 length: 15 amino acids. Written as DNA, the CDR3 is TGTGCCACCAGTCAGCCCGGGACAGGGGAAGAGACCCAGTACTTC. This translates into CATSQPGTGEETQYF.

This clonotype showed up many times. The chain couples TRBV6-6 to TRBJ2-5, with 10 bases fitting TRBD1. The germline gives CDR1 MNHNY, CDR2 SVGAGI (reference sequence). V lost 5 bases to trimming and J lost 5 bases; unmatched junction nucleotides: 11. The CDR3 is made up of 16 amino acids. CDR3 nucleotide sequence: TGTGCCAGCAGTACCCAGGACAGGGGGGCCAGCGAGACCCAGTACTTC. Translating gives CASSTQDRGASETQYF.

V and J are TRBV25-1 and TRBJ1-3, with D perhaps TRBD1 (5 bases). The length of the CDR3 is 14 residues. V lost 11 bases and J lost 4, with 18 bases in between. Per germline, CDR1 MGHDK and CDR2 SYGVNS. As DNA, the CDR3 is TGTGCCGCGGGAACGGGACGGATCGGAAACACCATATATTTT. Translated, it gives CAAGTGRIGNTIYF.

The chain is built from TRBV19 and TRBJ1-4, with TRBD1 as a possible D gene (5 bases). The V gene's germline CDR1 is LNHDA and CDR2 SQIVND (reference sequence). This CDR3 comprises 15 residues. The V gene lost 3 bases and the J gene lost 5 bases, with 13 bases spanning the gap. CDR3 coding DNA: TGTGCCAGTAGTATTTCCAGGGAGTCAAATGAAAAACTGTTTTTT. It is translated as CASSISRESNEKLFF.

This sequence joins TRBV7-2 and TRBJ2-3; D may match TRBD1 or TRBD2 (5 bases each). The CDR3 is 14 amino acids. Germline assignment: CDR1 SGHTA and CDR2 FQGNSA. The germline V and J ends were trimmed by 4 bases and 0 bases, with 8 bases remaining between them. DNA of the CDR3: TGTGCCAGCAGCTCATGGGGGAGCACAGATACGCAGTATTTT. Its protein is CASSSWGSTDTQYF.